This TCR beta chain was captured by sequencing in a study of T cell responses to AZD1222 COVID-19 vaccine. Notes on the study in general: Vaccine-associated CD4 TCRs spanned spike, dominant at 160-218 and 743-854. It should be noted that donors were predominantly white British and more often female, and clonal diversity was possibly underestimated. Increased Spike-specific TCR breadth and depth were observed after two AZD1222 doses.

With respect to this clone: Its target is not known.

Timing groups of about 4 and about 12 weeks for second doses were pooled. Sequencing used immunoSEQ multiplex PCR; TCRdb keeps in-frame clones, though not all of them. The table records 150,000 to 200,000 clones, approximately 91% of them present only once. The CDR3 consists of 15 residues. V dropped 0 bases and J dropped 8 bases, with 16 bases sitting between them. CDR1 is MNHEY, CDR2 SVGEGT, per germline. The chain links TRBV6-2 or TRBV6-3 to TRBJ1-2; D remains ambiguous. The sample in question was peripheral blood, obtained 28 days after the second AZD1222 dose. This TCR came from an adult who received the AZD1222 COVID-19 vaccine. The CDR3 reads CASSYSITQWEGYTF. DNA of the CDR3: TGTGCCAGCAGTTACTCGATTACCCAGTGGGAAGGCTACACCTTC.